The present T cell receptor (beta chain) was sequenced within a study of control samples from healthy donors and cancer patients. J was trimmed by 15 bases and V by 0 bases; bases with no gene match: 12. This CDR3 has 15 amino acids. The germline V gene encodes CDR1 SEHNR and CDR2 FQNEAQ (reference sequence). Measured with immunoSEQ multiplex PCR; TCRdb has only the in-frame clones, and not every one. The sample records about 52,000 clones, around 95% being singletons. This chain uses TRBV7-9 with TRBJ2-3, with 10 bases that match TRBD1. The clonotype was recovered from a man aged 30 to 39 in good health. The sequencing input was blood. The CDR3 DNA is TGTGCCAGCAGCTTAGCCGGGACAGGGGTCCCTCCGGGATATTTT. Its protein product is CASSLAGTGVPPGYF.